Sequencing of this TCR beta chain was carried out in a study of molecular identifiers for immune sequencing clone quantification. This CDR3 is built from 12 residues. Unmatched junction bases numbered 5, after V lost 8 bases and J lost 2 bases. The V gene's germline CDR1 is SQVTM and CDR2 ANQGSEA. Both previously described methods and listed TCR primers were employed to make bulk TCR libraries. TCRdb re-called the PCR reads through MiXCR, storing one row per CDR3 protein. The repertoire holds about 630,000 distinct CDR3 sequences, with roughly 27% as singletons. Notes on the study in general: Spiked Jurkat TCR RNA equivalent to one cell was reportedly detectable in 800,000 to 1,000,000 naive cells.

This clonotype was counted ten times or more. Its target is unknown. V gene TRBV29-1 combines with J gene TRBJ1-1; 7 positions match TRBD1. Sequencing used naive CD8+ T cells from blood, with Jurkat cell RNA spiked in. Noted subset: FACS-sorted CD8+CD4-CCR7+CD45RA+ naive T cells. This sequence originates from a human donor in good health. Some libraries in this study had Jurkat cell RNA spiked in. This chain's CDR3 is CSTAGGNTEAFF. In DNA form, the CDR3 reads TGCAGCACAGCAGGGGGAAACACTGAAGCTTTCTTT.